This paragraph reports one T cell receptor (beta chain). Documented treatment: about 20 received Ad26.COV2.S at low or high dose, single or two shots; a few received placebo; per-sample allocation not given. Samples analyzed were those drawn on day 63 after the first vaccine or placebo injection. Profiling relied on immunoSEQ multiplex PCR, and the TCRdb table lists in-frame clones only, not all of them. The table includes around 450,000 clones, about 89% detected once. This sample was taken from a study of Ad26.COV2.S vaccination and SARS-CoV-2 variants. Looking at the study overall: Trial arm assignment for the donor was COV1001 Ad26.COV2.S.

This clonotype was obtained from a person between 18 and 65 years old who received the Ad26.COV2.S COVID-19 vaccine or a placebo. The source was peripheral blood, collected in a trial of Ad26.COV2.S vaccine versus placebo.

The chain's CDR3 is CASRETGGNVKSNYEQYF. CDR3 DNA: TGTGCCAGCAGGGAGACAGGGGGCAACGTTAAGTCTAACTACGAGCAGTACTTC. V usage is TRBV28 and J usage is TRBJ2-7, with TRBD1 identical over 10 bases. J gave up 3 bases and V 6 bases, and 17 bases lay outside the gene matches. This CDR3 has 18 amino acids. Germline CDR1 is MDHEN and CDR2 is SYDVKM.